One sample yielded the 14 T cell receptor beta chains listed below, sequenced in a study of glioma-infiltrating T cells after dendritic cell vaccination. Here immunoSEQ multiplex PCR was the method, and the copy in TCRdb shows in-frame clones only, minus some. The sample lists around 60,000 clones, around nine tenths occurring once. Time point denoted: after dendritic cell vaccination, including at tumor progression/relapse. The sequences come from blood, collected after dendritic cell vaccination. These receptors came from a human donor with glioblastoma.

The chain links TRBV19 to TRBJ2-3; D call uncertain. CDR3 size: 15 residues. In germline, CDR1 is LNHDA, CDR2 SQIVND (reference sequence). Trimming cost V 1 base and J 2 bases, with 10 bases left between them. The CDR3 nucleotides are TGTGCCAGTAGTATAGTGGCCCGTTACACAGATACGCAGTATTTT. Protein product: CASSIVARYTDTQYF.

This clone turned up a few times. The chain joins TRBV10-2 to TRBJ2-3, with a weak D call TRBD2 (6 bases). The CDR3 consists of 18 residues. V lost 2 bases and J 0 bases, leaving 18 bases between the germline ends. Germline V CDR1 and CDR2: WSHSY, SAAADI. This CDR3 is CASSEEPSGRGSTDTQYF. The CDR3 DNA follows: TGCGCCAGCAGTGAGGAACCCTCTGGACGGGGGAGCACAGATACGCAGTATTTT.

The genes are TRBV11-1 and TRBJ2-1; 8 positions agree with TRBD2. V gave up 1 base and J gave up 8 bases; unmatched junction bases: 7. Germline V gene sequence: CDR1 SGHAT, CDR2 FQDESV (reference sequence). CDR3 length: 15 amino acids. CDR3 residues: CASSLGGRLGDEQFF. The DNA for the CDR3 is TGTGCCAGCAGCTTAGGCGGGAGGCTAGGAGATGAGCAGTTCTTC.

The chain carries TRBV10-3 and TRBJ2-5; 10 bases match TRBD1. The CDR3 extends over 13 amino acids. With 7 bases clipped from V and 3 bases from J, the junction kept 2 bases outside the gene matches. Germline CDR1 is ENHRY and CDR2 is SYGVKD. As DNA, the CDR3 is TGTGCCATCAAGGGGACAGGGGAAGAGACCCAGTACTTC. Protein product: CAIKGTGEETQYF.

This clone has a handful of counts. The J gene is TRBJ2-3, the V gene TRBV19; maybe TRBD2 (5 bases). Trimming took 8 bases from V and 3 from J, leaving 12 bases between them. This CDR3 has 13 amino acids. Germline V CDR1 and CDR2: LNHDA, SQIVND (reference sequence). The CDR3 DNA reads TGTGCCAGTTCTATTAGCGCTACAGATACGCAGTATTTT. Translation gives CASSISATDTQYF.

The chain combines TRBV7-6 with TRBJ1-3, with 10 bases fitting TRBD1. Germline-derived CDR1 and CDR2 are SGHVS and FNYEAQ. V shed 5 bases, J shed 4 bases, and the junction held 5 bases outside the gene matches. This CDR3 has 15 amino acids. The CDR3 nucleotides read TGTGCCAGCAGCCCGGGACAGGGGTGGGGAAACACCATATATTTT. Translating gives CASSPGQGWGNTIYF.

V and J are TRBV18 and TRBJ1-4, with 7 nucleotides matching TRBD1. V shed 0 bases, J shed 5 bases, and the junction held 6 bases outside the gene matches. Germline V gene lookup returns CDR1 KGHSH and CDR2 LQKENI. CDR3 size: 16 residues. Here the CDR3 reads CASSPPPGQVNEKLFF. In DNA form, the CDR3 reads TGTGCCAGCTCACCACCTCCCGGACAGGTGAATGAAAAACTGTTTTTT.

This clone appeared a single time. This rearrangement joins TRBV13 to TRBJ1-5; 9 bases match TRBD1. After removal of 0 bases from V and 3 bases from J, the junction contained 3 bases not matched to a gene. The CDR3 extends over 16 amino acids. Germline values: CDR1 PRHDT, CDR2 FYEKMQ (reference sequence). CDR3 bases: TGTGCCAGCAGCTTAGGGGGGACAGGGATCAATCAGCCCCAGCATTTT. Translating gives CASSLGGTGINQPQHF. Together with reference TRBV13 and TRBJ1-5, the CDR3 gives the full variable domain: AAGVIQSPRHLIKEKRETATLKCYPIPRHDTVYWYQQGPGQDPQFLISFYEKMQSDKGSIPDRFSAQQFSDYHSELNMSSLELGDSALYFCASSLGGTGINQPQHFGDGTRLSIL.

This chain joins TRBV11-3 and TRBJ2-7; 8 bases align to TRBD1. The germline CDR1 and CDR2 sequences are SGHNT and YENEEA. The CDR3 runs to 16 residues. With 4 bases clipped from V and 1 base from J, the junction kept 9 bases outside the gene matches. The CDR3 nucleotides are TGTGCCAGCAGCTCTGGCGACAGGGGTTGGTCCTACGAGCAGTACTTC. The encoded protein is CASSSGDRGWSYEQYF.

This clone was detected only once. This rearrangement joins TRBV7-2 to TRBJ2-3, with D possibly TRBD2 on 5 matching bases. V was shortened by 6 bases and J by 6 bases, with 10 bases between the two germline ends. The CDR3 length is 12 residues. In germline, CDR1 is SGHTA, CDR2 FQGNSA. As DNA, the CDR3 is TGTGCCAGCAGTCCCAAGCGGGATACGCAGTATTTT. Translation gives CASSPKRDTQYF.

The chain combines TRBV4-1 with TRBJ1-5; a possible D gene is TRBD1 (6 bases). This CDR3 contains 17 residues. The germline CDR1 and CDR2 sequences are MGHRA and YSYEKL. V was pared by 3 bases and J by 7 bases, with 22 bases between. CDR3 sequence (DNA): TGCGCCAGCAGCCACGCCGACCGACGGGGGGCTGAGCAGCCCCAGCATTTT. Residues: CASSHADRRGAEQPQHF.

This clone was seen a single time. The V gene is TRBV29-1, the J gene TRBJ1-2; 8 nucleotides line up with TRBD1. This CDR3 contains 16 residues. Germline trimming cut 7 bases from V and 3 bases from J; bases unmatched to any gene: 16. The germline CDR1 and CDR2 sequences are SQVTM and ANQGSEA. CDR3 DNA sequence: TGCAGCGCCAACAGGGGGGCGGCAGATCTCGACTATGGCTACACCTTC. Amino acid sequence: CSANRGAADLDYGYTF.

This chain connects TRBV5-6 to TRBJ2-1, with D tentatively TRBD2 (5 bases). The CDR3 contains 12 residues. V gave up 0 bases and J gave up 9 bases, with 7 bases separating them. From germline, CDR1 is SGHDT and CDR2 YYEEEE. The CDR3 protein is CASSLVGGEQFF. CDR3 nucleotide sequence: TGTGCCAGCAGCTTGGTTGGAGGTGAGCAGTTCTTC.

The chain links TRBV7-9 to TRBJ1-5; 7 positions agree with TRBD1. This CDR3 is built from 14 residues. Germline lookup yields CDR1 SEHNR and CDR2 FQNEAQ (reference sequence). V lost 4 bases to trimming and J lost 3 bases; unmatched junction nucleotides: 3. The CDR3 loop reads CASSSGQPNQPQHF. The CDR3, as DNA: TGTGCCAGCAGCTCGGGACAGCCCAATCAGCCCCAGCATTTT.